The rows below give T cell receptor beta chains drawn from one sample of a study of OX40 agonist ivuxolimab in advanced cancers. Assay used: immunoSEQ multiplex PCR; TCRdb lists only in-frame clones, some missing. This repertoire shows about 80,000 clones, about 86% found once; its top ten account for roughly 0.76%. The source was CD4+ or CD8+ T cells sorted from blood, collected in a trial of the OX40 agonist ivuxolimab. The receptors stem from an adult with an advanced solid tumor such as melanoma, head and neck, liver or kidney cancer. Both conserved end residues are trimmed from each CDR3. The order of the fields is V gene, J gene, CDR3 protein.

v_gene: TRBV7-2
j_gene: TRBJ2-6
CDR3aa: ASSLTPSGANVLT

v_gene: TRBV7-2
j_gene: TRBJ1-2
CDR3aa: ASSRQGGYT

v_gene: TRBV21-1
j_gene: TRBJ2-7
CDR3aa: ASSKVRAGGRNRSYEQY

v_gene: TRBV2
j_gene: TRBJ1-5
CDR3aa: ASSEGSTNQPQH

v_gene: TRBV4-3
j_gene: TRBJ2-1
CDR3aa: ASSQDKGLAANEQF

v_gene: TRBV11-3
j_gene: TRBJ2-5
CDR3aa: ASSLDSGRGETQY

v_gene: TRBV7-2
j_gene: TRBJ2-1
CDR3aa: ASSLGFRRNEQF

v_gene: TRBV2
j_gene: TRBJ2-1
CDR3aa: ASSLQGVGEQF

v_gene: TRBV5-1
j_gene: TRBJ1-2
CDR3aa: ASSFGTNYGYT

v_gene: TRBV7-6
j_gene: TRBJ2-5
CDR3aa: ASSLGAVKETQY

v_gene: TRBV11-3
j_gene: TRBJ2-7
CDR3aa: ASSSGGQKPTYEQY

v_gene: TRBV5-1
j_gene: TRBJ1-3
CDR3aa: ASSPNGASSGNTIY

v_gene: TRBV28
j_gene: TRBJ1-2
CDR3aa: ASTQTIIGGYT

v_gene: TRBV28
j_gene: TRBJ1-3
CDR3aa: ASSFSGTSGNTIY

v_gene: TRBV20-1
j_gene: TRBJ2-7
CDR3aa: SAVTGYEQY

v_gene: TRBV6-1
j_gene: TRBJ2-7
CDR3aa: ASSGVGLYEQY

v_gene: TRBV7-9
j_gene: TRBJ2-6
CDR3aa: ASSSLGAGANVLT

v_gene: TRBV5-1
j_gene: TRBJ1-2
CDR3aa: ASSRDLLGYT

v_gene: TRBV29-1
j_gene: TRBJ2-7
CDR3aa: SVDTGSWDEQY

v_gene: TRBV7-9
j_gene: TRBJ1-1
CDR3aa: ASSPGTGAGTEAF

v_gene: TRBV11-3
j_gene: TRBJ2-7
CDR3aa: ASSQAGTQYYEQY

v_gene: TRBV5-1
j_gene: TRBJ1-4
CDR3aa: ASSYSPGGEKLF

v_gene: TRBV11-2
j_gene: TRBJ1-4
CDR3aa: ASSFTAGANEKLF

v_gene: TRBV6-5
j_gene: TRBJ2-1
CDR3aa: ASSRAVSDDNEQF

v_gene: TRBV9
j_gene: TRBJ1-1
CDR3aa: ASSPQTGLNTEAF

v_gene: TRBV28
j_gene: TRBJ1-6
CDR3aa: ATSTGRFSPLH

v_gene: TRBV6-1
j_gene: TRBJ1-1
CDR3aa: ASSVDREEAF

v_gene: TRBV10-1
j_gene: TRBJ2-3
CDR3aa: ASSPSRTSGRTRDTQY

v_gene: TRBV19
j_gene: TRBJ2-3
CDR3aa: ASSVLQGWGTDTQY

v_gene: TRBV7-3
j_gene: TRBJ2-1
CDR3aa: ASSLVAGESNEQF

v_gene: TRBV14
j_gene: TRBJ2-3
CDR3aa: ASSSTGEGRDTQY

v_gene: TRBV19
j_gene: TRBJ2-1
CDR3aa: ASSLGDKRYNEQF

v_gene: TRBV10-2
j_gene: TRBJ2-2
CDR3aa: ASTLSRQIGELF

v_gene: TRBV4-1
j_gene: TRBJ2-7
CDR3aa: ASSQPGGLYEQY

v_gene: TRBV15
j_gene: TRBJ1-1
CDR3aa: ATSRVGGRNTEAF

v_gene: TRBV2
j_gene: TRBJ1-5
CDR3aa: ASSELRGQVQPQH

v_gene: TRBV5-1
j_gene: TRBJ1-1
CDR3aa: ASSLQGKNTEAF

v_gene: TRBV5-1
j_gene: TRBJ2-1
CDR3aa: ASSLADLYNEQF

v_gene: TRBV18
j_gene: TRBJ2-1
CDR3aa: ASSPGTGTHEQF

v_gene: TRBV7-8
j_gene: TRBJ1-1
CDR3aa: ASSSGGAGNTEAF

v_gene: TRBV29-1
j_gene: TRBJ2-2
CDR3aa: SVGSGQGAVGELF

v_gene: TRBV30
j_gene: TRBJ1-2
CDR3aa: AWRRDRGYRVNYGYT

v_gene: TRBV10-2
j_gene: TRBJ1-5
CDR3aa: ASSGAGRQPQH

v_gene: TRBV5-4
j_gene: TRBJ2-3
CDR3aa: ASSLRQGGVTDTQY

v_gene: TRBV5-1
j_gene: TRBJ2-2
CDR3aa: ASSSTAGRMKLNTGELF

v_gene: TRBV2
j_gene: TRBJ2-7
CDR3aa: ASTGNYEQY

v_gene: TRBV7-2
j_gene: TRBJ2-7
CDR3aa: ASSTPAGGGGKY

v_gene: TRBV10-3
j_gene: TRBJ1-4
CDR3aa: AISGGRGREKLF

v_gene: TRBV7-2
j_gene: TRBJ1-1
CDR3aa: AARENSYTEAF

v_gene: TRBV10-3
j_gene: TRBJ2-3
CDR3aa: AISGFAYPSTDTQY

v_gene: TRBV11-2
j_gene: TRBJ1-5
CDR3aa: ASSLSVRQPQH

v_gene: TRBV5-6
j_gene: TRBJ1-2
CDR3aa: ASSFNYYGYT

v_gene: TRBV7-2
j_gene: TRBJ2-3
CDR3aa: ASSPASSGVLPQY

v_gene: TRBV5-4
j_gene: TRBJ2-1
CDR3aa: ASSGLAGTYNEQF